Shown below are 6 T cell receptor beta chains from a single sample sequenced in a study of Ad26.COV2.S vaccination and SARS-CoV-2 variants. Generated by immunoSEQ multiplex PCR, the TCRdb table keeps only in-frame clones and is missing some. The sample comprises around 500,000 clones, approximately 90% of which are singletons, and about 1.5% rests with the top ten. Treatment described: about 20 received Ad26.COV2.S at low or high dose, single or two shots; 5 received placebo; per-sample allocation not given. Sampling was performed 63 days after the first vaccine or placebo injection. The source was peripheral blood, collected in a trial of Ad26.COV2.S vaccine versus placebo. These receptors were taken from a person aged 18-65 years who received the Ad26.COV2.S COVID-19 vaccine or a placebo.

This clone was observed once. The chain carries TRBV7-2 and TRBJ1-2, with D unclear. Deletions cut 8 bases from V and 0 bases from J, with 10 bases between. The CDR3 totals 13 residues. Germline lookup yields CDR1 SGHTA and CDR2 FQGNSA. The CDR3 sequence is CASRELANYGYTF. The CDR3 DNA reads TGTGCCAGCCGAGAGCTAGCTAACTATGGCTACACCTTC.

The CDR3 is CASRTGEADTIYF. CDR3 nucleotides: TGTGCCAGCAGAACAGGAGAGGCGGACACCATATATTTT. This chain joins TRBV5-8 and TRBJ1-3; D might be TRBD1 (5 bases). Germline-derived CDR1 and CDR2 are SGHTS and YDEGEE. V lost 5 bases and J 8 bases, leaving 14 bases between the germline ends. The CDR3 runs 13 residues.

CDR3 residues: CAWIIRGWENEQFF. The CDR3 DNA follows: TGTGCCTGGATTATTCGGGGATGGGAGAATGAGCAGTTCTTC. The chain uses TRBV30 and TRBJ2-1; tentatively, D is TRBD2 (5 bases). The germline CDR1 and CDR2 sequences are GTSNPN and SVGIG (reference sequence). The V and J ends lost 4 bases and 7 bases respectively, with 17 bases between them. There are 14 residues in the CDR3.

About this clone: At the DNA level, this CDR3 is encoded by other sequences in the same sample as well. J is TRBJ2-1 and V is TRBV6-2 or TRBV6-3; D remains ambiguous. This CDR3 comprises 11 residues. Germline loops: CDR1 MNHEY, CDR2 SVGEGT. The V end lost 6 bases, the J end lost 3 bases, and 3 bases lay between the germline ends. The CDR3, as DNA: TGTGCCAGCAGCTTCTACAATGAGCAGTTCTTC. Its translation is CASSFYNEQFF.

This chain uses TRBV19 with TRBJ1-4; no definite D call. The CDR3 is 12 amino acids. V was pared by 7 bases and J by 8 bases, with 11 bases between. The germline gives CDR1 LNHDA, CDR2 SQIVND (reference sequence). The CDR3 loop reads CASTSAWEKLFF. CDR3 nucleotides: TGTGCCAGTACCTCTGCGTGGGAAAAACTGTTTTTT.

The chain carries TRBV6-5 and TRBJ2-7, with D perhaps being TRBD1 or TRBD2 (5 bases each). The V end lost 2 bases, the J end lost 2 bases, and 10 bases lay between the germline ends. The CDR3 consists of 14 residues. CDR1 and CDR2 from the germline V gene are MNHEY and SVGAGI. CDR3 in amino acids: CASSYRGATYEQYF. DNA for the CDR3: TGTGCCAGCAGTTACAGAGGGGCAACCTACGAGCAGTACTTC.